Shown below are 17 T cell receptor beta chains from a single sample sequenced in a study of low-dose radiotherapy and immunotherapy resistance in tumors. cDNA synthesis used a TRAV/TRBV-specific primer set for both chains. TCRs were amplified for roughly 20 PCR cycles with a constant-region primer and V-primer adapter. TCRdb redid the calling of the reads with MiXCR, one entry per CDR3 protein. The repertoire includes 10,000 to 15,000 distinct CDR3 sequences, approximately 61% of them detected once, and approximately 8% sits in the top ten. These receptors originate from a human donor with advanced metastatic prostate, ovarian, gallbladder or colorectal cancer (not recorded which). This table probably holds off-target reads from a library built for another chain.

The rearrangement joins TRBV11-2 to TRBJ2-1; 8 bases map to TRBD1. The CDR3 spans 16 residues. Germline CDR1 reads SGHAT; CDR2 reads FQNNGV. V trimming: 5 bases; J trimming: 15 bases; junction bases outside the gene matches: 21. CDR3: CASSGEETDRDMIWFF. Written as DNA, the CDR3 is TGTGCCAGCAGCGGAGAAGAAACGGACAGGGATATGATTTGGTTCTTC.

V usage is TRBV20-1 and J usage is TRBJ2-5, with D unresolved. CDR3 length: 15 residues. From germline, CDR1 is DFQATT and CDR2 SNEGSKA (reference sequence). Trimming left V 6 bases short and J 4 bases short, with 21 bases between. For the CDR3, the DNA is TGCAGTGCCCGGATAGGCGGTGGATCGAGAGAGACCCAGTACTTC. Translated, it gives CSARIGGGSRETQYF.

The chain uses TRBV6-2 or TRBV6-3 and TRBJ1-1; weak D call: TRBD1 (5 bases). V was pared by 5 bases and J by 6 bases, with 16 bases between. The V gene's germline CDR1 is MNHEY and CDR2 SVGEGT. The CDR3 contains 14 residues. The CDR3 protein is CASSQMGGRAEAFF. The CDR3 coding sequence is TGTGCCAGCAGTCAAATGGGGGGACGGGCTGAAGCTTTCTTT.

J is TRBJ2-3 and V is TRBV15; TRBD2 aligns across 10 bases. CDR3 length: 14 residues. The germline V gene encodes CDR1 LNHNV and CDR2 YYDKDF (reference sequence). Losses at the gene ends were 10 bases for V and 3 bases for J; bases not matched to a gene: 7. CDR3 loop: CASSSGSPTDTQYF. For the CDR3, the DNA is TGTGCCAGTTCTAGCGGGAGCCCTACAGATACGCAGTATTTT.

This rearrangement joins TRBV9 to TRBJ1-5; 9 nucleotides agree with TRBD1. From germline, CDR1 is SGDLS and CDR2 YYNGEE. This CDR3 is built from 15 residues. Trimming removed 4 bases from V and 6 bases from J; junction bases left unmatched: 8. The CDR3 loop is CASSFGTGIGQPQHF. CDR3 in DNA: TGTGCCAGCAGCTTTGGGACAGGGATAGGTCAGCCCCAGCATTTT.

The gene calls are TRBV4-3 and TRBJ2-3; no clear D gene. The germline gives CDR1 LGHNA, CDR2 YSLEER. V lost 4 bases to trimming and J lost 4 bases, with 12 bases between them. The CDR3 length is 14 residues. The CDR3 loop reads CASSPYSAADTQYF. CDR3 sequence (DNA): TGCGCCAGCAGCCCTTACTCCGCTGCAGATACGCAGTATTTT.

The CDR3 here is CASSPRSGTLSTDTQYF. The DNA of the CDR3 is TGTGCCAGCTCACCACGGAGCGGGACACTTAGCACAGATACGCAGTATTTT. This chain links TRBV18 with TRBJ2-3, with a possible D match to TRBD2 (7 bases). The length of the CDR3 is 17 residues. Germline V lookup: CDR1 KGHSH, CDR2 LQKENI. The V end lost 1 base, the J end lost 0 bases, and 14 bases lay between the germline ends. Full variable domain (remainder filled in from reference TRBV18 and TRBJ2-3): NAGVMQNPRHLVRRRGQEARLRCSPMKGHSHVYWYRQLPEEGLKFMVYLQKENIIDESGMPKERFSAEFPKEGPSILRIQQVVRGDSAAYFCASSPRSGTLSTDTQYFGPGTRLTVL.

The genes are TRBV12-3 or TRBV12-4 and TRBJ2-7, with a weak D call TRBD2 (6 bases). V was pared by 3 bases and J by 3 bases, with 15 bases between. This CDR3 is 15 amino acids long. CDR3 sequence (DNA): TGTGCCAGCAGTTTGGTGGGGGGAGCGCTCTACGAGCAGTACTTC. It translates to CASSLVGGALYEQYF.

For this clonotype: No DNA is shown, since the ends of the CDR3 on it are uncertain; the CDR3 is the one TCRdb lists. The V and J genes are TRBV24-1 and TRBJ2-2; TRBD1, the table's D call, lacks a check against the DNA. CDR1 is KGHDR, CDR2 SFDVKD, per germline. The CDR3 adds up to 17 amino acids, both ends counted. The CDR3 reads CATSDLTQGSTGELFFF.

The chain combines TRBV6-1 with TRBJ2-7; 8 positions match TRBD1. CDR1 MNHNS and CDR2 SASEGT come from the germline V gene. Trimming removed 6 bases from V and 2 bases from J; junction bases left unmatched: 3. The CDR3 extends over 13 amino acids. CDR3 sequence: CASRPGQAYEQYF. In nucleotides, the CDR3 is TGTGCCAGCAGACCGGGACAGGCCTACGAGCAGTACTTC.

This clonotype was seen a handful of times. J is TRBJ1-2 and V is TRBV23-1, with D unresolved. TRBV23-1 is an ORF; its function is uncertain. Between the trimmed V and J ends, which lost 0 bases and 1 base, there was a span of 9 bases. This CDR3 has 15 amino acids. CDR3 region: CASSQSQGLNYGYTF. In DNA form, the CDR3 reads TGCGCCAGCAGTCAATCGCAAGGCCTTAACTATGGCTACACCTTC.

A single count supports this clonotype. The rearrangement links TRBV3-1 to TRBJ2-5; D is undetermined. V was clipped by 4 bases and J by 3 bases, with 12 bases between them. The length of the CDR3 is 14 residues. Germline CDR1 LGHDT, CDR2 YNNKEL (reference sequence). In DNA form, the CDR3 reads TGTGCCAGCAGCCGATCGGACGGAAAAGAGACCCAGTACTTC. Translating it yields CASSRSDGKETQYF.

CDR3 region: CAAGDRGSYEQYF. CDR3 nucleotides: TGTGCCGCAGGGGACAGGGGGTCCTACGAGCAGTACTTC. The gene calls are TRBV19 and TRBJ2-7; 11 nucleotides align to TRBD1. Germline V gene data show CDR1 as LNHDA and CDR2 as SQIVND (reference sequence). The CDR3 runs to 13 residues. V dropped 11 bases and J dropped 1; count of bases not matched to a gene: 4. Looking up the rest from reference TRBV19 and TRBJ2-7 gives the full variable domain: DGGITQSPKYLFRKEGQNVTLSCEQNLNHDAMYWYRQDPGQGLRLIYYSQIVNDFQKGDIAEGYSVSREKKESFPLTVTSAQKNPTAFYLCAAGDRGSYEQYFGPGTRLTVT.

This chain joins TRBV5-1 and TRBJ2-3; 12 nucleotides agree with TRBD1. This CDR3 is built from 15 residues. Germline assignment: CDR1 SGHRS and CDR2 YFSETQ. V lost 5 bases and J lost 0; bases outside the gene matches: 1. CDR3 DNA: TGCGCCAGCAGGGGACAGGGGGCAAGCACAGATACGCAGTATTTT. Translation: CASRGQGASTDTQYF.

The rearrangement joins TRBV28 to TRBJ2-5; D is tentatively TRBD1 or TRBD2 (6 bases each). V lost 3 bases to trimming and J lost 5 bases, with 13 bases between them. Looked up from germline, CDR1 is MDHEN and CDR2 is SYDVKM. There are 14 residues in the CDR3. CDR3 nucleotide sequence: TGTGCCAGCAGTTTTGAGGGGGGTTCGGAGACCCAGTACTTC. This gives the protein CASSFEGGSETQYF.

The V call is TRBV20-1, the J call TRBJ1-2; possible D gene TRBD1, 6 bases. From germline, CDR1 is DFQATT and CDR2 SNEGSKA (reference sequence). Trimming removed 5 bases at V and 2 bases at J, with 12 bases between. The CDR3 spans 13 residues. The CDR3 coding sequence is TGCAGTGCTGTAATAGGGGGAAACTATGGCTACACCTTC. Translating it yields CSAVIGGNYGYTF.

This clonotype was found once. CDR3 loop: CASSLVGTSGLTDTQYF. DNA for the CDR3: TGTGCCAGCAGCTTAGTTGGTACTAGCGGTTTGACAGATACGCAGTATTTT. The chain joins TRBV7-2 to TRBJ2-3; TRBD2 matches at 8 bases. V trimming: 1 base; J trimming: 3 bases; junction bases outside the gene matches: 9. CDR1 is SGHTA and CDR2 is FQGNSA in the germline V gene. The CDR3 loop spans 17 amino acids.